Below, 26 T cell receptor beta chains from the same sample are listed, as sequenced in a study of blood T cells in healthy people across ages. Sample-barcoded 5' priming and a J-beta primer mix drove a second PCR of roughly 6 to 12 cycles. TCRdb used MiXCR to reprocess the 5' RACE reads, holding one entry per CDR3 protein. The sample has about a million distinct CDR3 sequences, roughly 51% seen once. Sequencing used blood. Receptors were obtained from a woman aged 55-69 years in good health.

The J gene is TRBJ2-1, the V gene TRBV7-2; D remains unclear. The J call is doubtful: the DNA matches TRBJ2-7 better. CDR3 length: 14 residues. Per germline, CDR1 SGHTA and CDR2 FQGNSA. The CDR3 here is CASSLMTRYNEQYF. Written as DNA, the CDR3 is TGTGCCAGCAGCTTAATGACGCGCTACAATGAGCAGTACTTC.

The chain couples TRBV2 to TRBJ2-5; D gene unclear. The germline CDR1 and CDR2 sequences are SNHLY and FYNNEI. CDR3 length: 14 residues. The V end lost 10 bases, the J end lost 1 base, and 16 bases lay between the germline ends. In DNA, the CDR3 is TGTGCCACCAGAGGAGTCGGAATCCAAGAGACCCAGTACTTC. Translated, it gives CATRGVGIQETQYF.

This sequence joins TRBV20-1 and TRBJ1-4, with 7 positions matching TRBD1. CDR1 DFQATT and CDR2 SNEGSKA come from the germline V gene (reference sequence). This CDR3 is 15 amino acids long. Trimming took 0 bases from V and 5 from J; bases not matched to a gene: 6. As DNA, the CDR3 is TGCAGTGCTAGAGATCTGGGACAGCTAAATGAAAAACTGTTTTTT. Its translation: CSARDLGQLNEKLFF.

The genes are TRBV7-2 and TRBJ2-3; D is unclear. Per germline, CDR1 SGHTA and CDR2 FQGNSA. The V and J ends lost 7 bases and 4 bases respectively, with 12 bases between them. The CDR3 has 13 amino acids. In nucleotides, the CDR3 is TGTGCCAGCACCTCCCTTCGTCCAGATACGCAGTATTTT. This translates into CASTSLRPDTQYF.

The V and J genes are TRBV4-2 and TRBJ2-7; D gene unclear. The end of the DNA aligns better with TRBJ2-5, so the J call may be wrong. The CDR3 has 18 residues. The germline CDR1 and CDR2 sequences are LGHNA and YNFKEQ. CDR3 region: CASSQDLRSTRVGGTQYF. The CDR3 DNA reads as TGTGCCAGCAGCCAAGATCTACGCTCGACACGGGTGGGCGGGACCCAGTACTTC.

The chain couples TRBV7-9 to TRBJ1-1; 7 nucleotides agree with TRBD1. CDR3 length: 14 amino acids. Germline values: CDR1 SEHNR, CDR2 FQNEAQ (reference sequence). With 4 bases clipped from V and 4 bases from J, the junction kept 6 bases outside the gene matches. The CDR3 DNA reads as TGTGCCAGCAGCTGGACAGGTTCGGGCACTGAAGCTTTCTTT. Protein sequence: CASSWTGSGTEAFF.

The chain is built from TRBV15 and TRBJ1-2, with unresolved D. The V end was cut by 0 bases, the J end by 7 bases, with 12 bases between. Germline V lookup: CDR1 LNHNV, CDR2 YYDKDF (reference sequence). The CDR3 extends over 14 amino acids. CDR3 loop: CATSRDPGRGGYTF. The CDR3 coding sequence is TGTGCCACCAGCAGAGATCCCGGACGCGGTGGCTACACCTTC.

The rearrangement joins TRBV20-1 to TRBJ2-7, with 9 bases lining up with TRBD2. Per germline, CDR1 DFQATT and CDR2 SNEGSKA (reference sequence). The CDR3 sequence is 15 residues long. The J segment lost 5 bases and the V segment lost 0 bases, leaving 8 bases of the junction unmatched. Here the CDR3 DNA reads TGCAGTGCTAGAGATCCCGGGACTAGCCCTCACGAGCAGTACTTC. Translated: CSARDPGTSPHEQYF.

The chain joins TRBV9 to TRBJ2-1, with D possibly matching TRBD1 (6 bases). CDR1 is SGDLS and CDR2 is YYNGEE in the germline V gene. V lost 3 bases and J 3 bases, leaving 13 bases between the germline ends. This CDR3 is 15 amino acids long. The CDR3 sequence: CASSGTADIYNEQFF. In nucleotides, the CDR3 is TGTGCCAGCAGCGGGACAGCTGATATCTACAATGAGCAGTTCTTC.

J is TRBJ2-5 and V is TRBV12-5; D gene unclear. The CDR3 is 12 amino acids. V was pared by 3 bases and J by 5 bases, with 7 bases between. CDR1 LGHNT and CDR2 FRNRAP come from the germline V gene. CDR3 nucleotides: TGTGCTAGTGGTTTCCTAGGGGAGACCCAGTACTTC. Translating it yields CASGFLGETQYF.

V gene TRBV7-2 combines with J gene TRBJ2-3; 7 bases agree with TRBD2. The length of the CDR3 is 15 residues. Germline V lookup: CDR1 SGHTA, CDR2 FQGNSA. After removal of 6 bases from V and 0 bases from J, the junction contained 6 bases not matched to a gene. CDR3 loop: CASRVAGSSTDTQYF. The CDR3 DNA is TGTGCCAGCAGAGTAGCGGGTTCTAGCACAGATACGCAGTATTTT. Drawing the rest from reference TRBV7-2 and TRBJ2-3, the complete variable domain is GAGVSQSPSNKVTEKGKDVELRCDPISGHTALYWYRQSLGQGLEFLIYFQGNSAPDKSGLPSDRFSAERTGGSVSTLTIQRTQQEDSAVYLCASRVAGSSTDTQYFGPGTRLTVL.

The V and J genes are TRBV4-1 and TRBJ2-5; 9 nucleotides agree with TRBD2. Germline assignment: CDR1 MGHRA and CDR2 YSYEKL. The CDR3 loop spans 15 amino acids. V was clipped by 4 bases and J by 13 bases; unmatched bases: 16. In DNA, the CDR3 is TGCGCCAGCAGCCCCCCGATTGGGAAGCGGGAGGCGCCGTACTTC. Its translation: CASSPPIGKREAPYF.

The sample holds one count of this clonotype. The chain links TRBV20-1 to TRBJ2-1, with D possibly TRBD1 on 8 matching bases. Trimming shortened V by 1 base and J by 8 bases, and 30 bases separated the two germline ends. The CDR3 has 19 residues. The germline CDR1 and CDR2 sequences are DFQATT and SNEGSKA (reference sequence). CDR3 amino acids: CSARGGGRGRLFFLDEQFF. CDR3 DNA sequence: TGCAGTGCTAGAGGGGGGGGCAGGGGGCGCCTCTTTTTTTTGGATGAGCAGTTCTTC.

This clonotype appeared a few times. V usage is TRBV11-2 and J usage is TRBJ2-4; 8 nucleotides agree with TRBD2. Germline trimming cut 5 bases from V and 6 bases from J; bases unmatched to any gene: 9. Germline assignment: CDR1 SGHAT and CDR2 FQNNGV. CDR3 length: 15 amino acids. CDR3 residues: CASSAQAGVVNIQYF. In DNA, the CDR3 is TGTGCCAGCAGCGCACAAGCGGGAGTCGTAAACATTCAGTACTTC.

CDR3 sequence reads: CASGGFNEQFF. The DNA for the CDR3 is TGTGCCAGCGGGGGGTTCAATGAGCAGTTCTTC. V gene TRBV12-3 or TRBV12-4 combines with J gene TRBJ2-1; tentative D call: TRBD2 (6 bases). The CDR3 runs to 11 residues. Deletions cut 8 bases from V and 6 bases from J, with 8 bases between.

V and J are TRBV11-3 and TRBJ2-1; 13 nucleotides align to TRBD2. Germline V gene data show CDR1 as SGHNT and CDR2 as YENEEA. The CDR3 consists of 17 residues. Germline trimming cut 4 bases from V and 2 bases from J; bases unmatched to any gene: 5. In nucleotides, the CDR3 is TGTGCCAGCAGCTCAAGGACTAGCGGGAGCGCCTACAATGAGCAGTTCTTC. Amino acids: CASSSRTSGSAYNEQFF.

V usage is TRBV4-2 and J usage is TRBJ1-1; tentatively, D is TRBD1 (6 bases). CDR3 length equals 16 residues. V lost 0 bases, J lost 4 bases, and 15 bases lay in between. Germline lookup yields CDR1 LGHNA and CDR2 YNFKEQ. The CDR3 DNA follows: TGTGCCAGCAGCCAAGAGGGGACAAGGGGAAGCACTGAAGCTTTCTTT. It specifies CASSQEGTRGSTEAFF.

The chain uses TRBV29-1 and TRBJ2-7; D may be TRBD2 (5 bases). CDR3 length: 11 amino acids. The germline V and J ends were trimmed by 7 bases and 7 bases, with 14 bases remaining between them. The germline CDR1 and CDR2 sequences are SQVTM and ANQGSEA. CDR3 in DNA: TGCAGCGGCCGGGGATACAATGAGCAGTACTTC. It translates to CSGRGYNEQYF.

V gene TRBV4-1 combines with J gene TRBJ1-5, with a tentative D call TRBD1 (5 bases). The CDR3 contains 15 residues. Trimming shortened V by 8 bases and J by 4 bases, and 18 bases separated the two germline ends. Germline CDR1 reads MGHRA; CDR2 reads YSYEKL. CDR3 sequence reads: CASGLAGLGNQPQHF. Here the CDR3 DNA reads TGCGCCAGCGGCCTGGCAGGGTTGGGAAATCAGCCCCAGCATTTT.

This sequence joins TRBV29-1 and TRBJ2-1; D remains ambiguous. TRBJ2-7 explains the end of the DNA better; the J call may be wrong. This CDR3 is built from 13 residues. Per germline, CDR1 SQVTM and CDR2 ANQGSEA. Here the CDR3 DNA reads TGCAGCGTTGAGGTTCAGAACACCTACGAGCAGTACTTC. This translates into CSVEVQNTYEQYF.

This clonotype was seen only a few times. The V and J genes are TRBV28 and TRBJ2-1, with D tentatively TRBD2 (5 bases). V lost 5 bases and J 6 bases, leaving 17 bases between the germline ends. Germline V CDR1 and CDR2: MDHEN, SYDVKM. The CDR3 is 15 residues long. The CDR3 DNA sequence: TGTGCCAGCAGTCCCCTGGAGGCCCCCCTCAATGAGCAGTTCTTC. Translating gives CASSPLEAPLNEQFF.

This clonotype was observed a single time. Written as DNA, the CDR3 is TGTGCCAGCAGTCGCGGGTCCTTAGACTCCTACGAGCAGTACTTC. Residues: CASSRGSLDSYEQYF. The V gene is TRBV6-2 or TRBV6-3, the J gene TRBJ2-7; possibly TRBD2 for D (5 bases). This CDR3 has 15 residues. Trimming removed 5 bases from V and 0 bases from J, with 14 bases in between. The germline gives CDR1 MNHEY, CDR2 SVGEGT.

The genes are TRBV30 and TRBJ2-7; possibly TRBD2 for D (6 bases). The CDR3 covers 14 residues. The germline V gene has CDR1 GTSNPN and CDR2 SVGIG (reference sequence). V gave up 3 bases and J gave up 3 bases, with 15 bases separating them. CDR3 loop: CAWSPGGSLYEQYF. CDR3 sequence (DNA): TGTGCCTGGAGCCCCGGGGGTTCGCTCTACGAGCAGTACTTC. Based on the CDR3 plus reference TRBV30 and TRBJ2-7, the full variable domain is SQTIHQWPATLVQPVGSPLSLECTVEGTSNPNLYWYRQAAGRGLQLLFYSVGIGQISSEVPQNLSASRPQDRQFILSSKKLLLSDSGFYLCAWSPGGSLYEQYFGPGTRLTVT.

This rearrangement joins TRBV19 to TRBJ2-6, with D perhaps matching TRBD1 or TRBD2 (5 bases each). The CDR3 contains 16 residues. Germline CDR1 LNHDA, CDR2 SQIVND (reference sequence). Between the trimmed V and J ends, which lost 7 bases and 0 bases, there was a span of 13 bases. The CDR3 region is CASKIGATSGANVLTF. Here the CDR3 DNA reads TGTGCCAGTAAAATCGGGGCCACCTCTGGGGCCAACGTCCTGACTTTC.

The gene calls are TRBV29-1 and TRBJ2-6; D uncertain. The V end lost 5 bases, the J end lost 0 bases, and 8 bases lay between the germline ends. This CDR3 region has 14 residues. CDR1 and CDR2 (germline): SQVTM, ANQGSEA. This CDR3 reads CSVQKYSGANVLTF. CDR3 DNA: TGCAGCGTTCAAAAATACTCTGGGGCCAACGTCCTGACTTTC.

This clonotype occurred a few times. J is TRBJ2-3 and V is TRBV2; 11 bases fit TRBD2. Looked up from germline, CDR1 is SNHLY and CDR2 is FYNNEI. The CDR3 totals 15 residues. V shed 7 bases, J shed 2 bases, and the junction held 5 bases outside the gene matches. CDR3 in amino acids: CASTSGRRDTDTQYF. CDR3 DNA sequence: TGTGCCAGCACTAGCGGGAGGAGGGACACAGATACGCAGTATTTT. Supplemented by reference TRBV2 and TRBJ2-3, the full variable domain reads EPEVTQTPSHQVTQMGQEVILRCVPISNHLYFYWYRQILGQKVEFLVSFYNNEISEKSEIFDDQFSVERPDGSNFTLKIRSTKLEDSAMYFCASTSGRRDTDTQYFGPGTRLTVL.